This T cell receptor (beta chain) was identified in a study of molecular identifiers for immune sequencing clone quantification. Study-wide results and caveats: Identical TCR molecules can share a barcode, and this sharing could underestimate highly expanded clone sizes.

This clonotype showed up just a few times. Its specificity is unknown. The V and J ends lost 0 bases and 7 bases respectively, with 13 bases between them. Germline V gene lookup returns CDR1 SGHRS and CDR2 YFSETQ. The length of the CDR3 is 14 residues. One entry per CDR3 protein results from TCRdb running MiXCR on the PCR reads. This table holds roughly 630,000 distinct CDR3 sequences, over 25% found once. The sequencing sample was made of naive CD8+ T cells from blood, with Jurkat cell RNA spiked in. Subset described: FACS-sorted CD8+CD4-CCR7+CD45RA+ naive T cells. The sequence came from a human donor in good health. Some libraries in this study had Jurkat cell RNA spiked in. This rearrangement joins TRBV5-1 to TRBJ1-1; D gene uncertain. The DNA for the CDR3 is TGCGCCAGCAGCTTGGTCGGGGTTCTGGATGAAGCTTTCTTT. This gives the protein CASSLVGVLDEAFF.